This T cell receptor beta chain emerged from a study of blood T cell repertoires in COVID-19. Study-level information: Samples came from the United States, Italy and Spain, spanning acute and convalescent COVID-19. PBMCs, B-cell-depleted T cells, or T cells were the source of the cDNA or gDNA that made up the material.

V lost 2 bases and J 6 bases, leaving 9 bases between the germline ends. Germline loops: CDR1 SGHTS, CDR2 YDEGEE. This CDR3 comprises 12 residues. Source study methods: Scientists estimated how many nucleated cells there were by amplifying reference gene primers. Only in-frame clones appear in the TCRdb table, and some are missing; sequencing was by immunoSEQ multiplex PCR. D and trimming were read from the DNA, whereas the V and J calls and clone size are those reported in that table. The sample consists of 120,000 to 150,000 clones, over 75% of them appearing once. Sequencing input: peripheral blood. This TCR came from a human donor in a cohort sampled during active COVID-19. The V call is TRBV5-8, the J call TRBJ2-7; D unresolved. The CDR3 sequence: CASSFYAGEQYF. CDR3 nucleotide sequence: TGTGCCAGCAGCTTTTATGCCGGCGAGCAGTACTTC.